This T cell receptor beta chain was identified during a study of regulatory T cells. Study conclusions and caveats: Skewed V and J usage and few unique V-J pairs marked patient repertoires, most in Tregs. Hydrophobic residues at CDR3 positions 6 and 7 were enriched in conventional CD4+ T cells of CD3G-deficient patients.

Germline CDR1 and CDR2: MDHEN and SYDVKM. The CDR3 has 15 amino acids. Between the trimmed V and J ends, which lost 4 bases and 0 bases, there was a span of 9 bases. The PCR used 52 TRBV and 13 TRBJ primers. Profiling relied on immunoSEQ multiplex PCR, and the TCRdb table lists in-frame clones only, not all of them. The sample lists about 23,000 clones, more than 70% occurring once. Comment on this clone: Its specificity is not known.

The clonotype comes from a child aged 10-17 years with CD3G deficiency. The sample was conventional CD4+ T cells sorted from blood. The V and J genes are TRBV28 and TRBJ2-2, with D possibly being TRBD2 (7 bases). CDR3 in DNA: TGTGCCAGCAGTTGGGGGGGCACGAACACCGGGGAGCTGTTTTTT. It translates to CASSWGGTNTGELFF.